These 24 T cell receptor beta chains were all obtained from the same sample, sequenced in a study of regulatory T cells in long-lasting Graves disease. The time point here: newly diagnosed GD, antithyroid drugs for less than 3 months. Preparation of the TCR library used RNA extracted from PBMCs. Sequencing libraries for TCR beta were prepared with iRepertoire HTBI primers and Arm-PCR of CDR3 regions. Using its own MiXCR run on the multiplex PCR reads, TCRdb lists one record per CDR3 protein. The table includes around 500,000 distinct CDR3 sequences, more than 15% detected once. The same sample was also studied in work on T cells in Graves' hyperthyroidism and ophthalmopathy.

The sample consisted of peripheral blood mononuclear cells (PBMCs), taken at new diagnosis, from a patient treated with antithyroid drugs. The origin of the receptors is a woman aged 40 to 65 with Graves disease.

This clonotype was counted at least ten times. V usage is TRBV20-1 and J usage is TRBJ2-7; possible D gene TRBD2, 6 bases. The CDR3 runs 13 residues. V lost 4 bases, J lost 0 bases, and 10 bases lay in between. CDR1 and CDR2 from the germline V gene are DFQATT and SNEGSKA (reference sequence). CDR3 amino acids: CSATTSSSYEQYF. DNA of the CDR3: TGCAGTGCTACGACTAGTAGCTCCTACGAGCAGTACTTC.

Comments on this clonotype: A far larger clone is one nucleotide away, so this likely arose from a read error. The chain carries TRBV7-9 and TRBJ1-5; 7 nucleotides line up with TRBD1. The CDR3 runs 14 residues. In germline, CDR1 is SEHNR, CDR2 FQNEAQ (reference sequence). Trimming at V came to 7 bases and at J to 4 bases, leaving 7 bases not matched to a gene. CDR3 loop: CASTLTGRNQPQHF. For the CDR3, the DNA is TGTGCCAGCACCTTGACAGGGAGGAATCAGCCCCAGCATTTT.

This clonotype occurred many times. The genes are TRBV5-4 and TRBJ2-5, with TRBD1 identical over 8 bases. This CDR3 spans 12 amino acids. Trimming removed 9 bases from V and 5 bases from J; junction bases left unmatched: 6. Germline values: CDR1 SGHNT, CDR2 YYREEE (reference sequence). Here the CDR3 reads CANGQGGETQYF. CDR3 DNA: TGTGCCAACGGACAGGGTGGGGAGACCCAGTACTTC.

V gene TRBV11-2 combines with J gene TRBJ2-3; 10 nucleotides agree with TRBD2. The germline gives CDR1 SGHAT, CDR2 FQNNGV. The CDR3 is 15 amino acids. The V and J ends lost 2 bases and 5 bases, in that order; junction bases with no gene match: 4. CDR3 DNA sequence: TGTGCCAGCAGCTTACGGTCTAGCGGGGGAGATACGCAGTATTTT. Its translation is CASSLRSSGGDTQYF.

In its sample, this clonotype was seen many times. The chain links TRBV20-1 to TRBJ1-1; D is undetermined. The V gene lost 0 bases and the J gene lost 0 bases, with 5 bases spanning the gap. The germline CDR1 and CDR2 sequences are DFQATT and SNEGSKA (reference sequence). The CDR3 consists of 13 residues. The chain's CDR3 is CSAREDLNTEAFF. The CDR3 DNA sequence: TGCAGTGCTAGAGAGGATCTGAACACTGAAGCTTTCTTT.

The chain combines TRBV27 with TRBJ2-7; 7 bases match TRBD1. With 9 bases clipped from V and 2 bases from J, the junction kept 10 bases outside the gene matches. The CDR3 is 14 residues long. CDR1 MNHEY and CDR2 SMNVEV come from the germline V gene (reference sequence). CDR3 protein: CASRQGTGPYEQYF. CDR3 DNA: TGTGCCAGTAGACAGGGTACTGGGCCCTACGAGCAGTACTTC.

The rearrangement joins TRBV7-9 to TRBJ2-7; D might be TRBD2 (6 bases). Germline V gives CDR1 SEHNR, CDR2 FQNEAQ (reference sequence). Trimming took 5 bases from V and 2 from J, leaving 13 bases between them. The CDR3 spans 14 residues. Written as DNA, the CDR3 is TGTGCCAGCAGCCACTGGGGGGACCCCTACGAGCAGTACTTC. Its translation: CASSHWGDPYEQYF.

Regarding this clonotype: Only one base separates this from a far larger clonotype, so it likely reflects a read error. The CDR3 bases are TGTGCCAACAGCGTAAACTTGAACACTGAAGCTTTCTTT. Its protein product is CANSVNLNTEAFF. The chain has TRBV9 and TRBJ1-1; D gene unclear. Germline values: CDR1 SGDLS, CDR2 YYNGEE. The CDR3 covers 13 residues.

CDR3 in DNA: TGTGCCAGCAGTGCGACCCTTTTTGGTCAGGGGGTGAACACTGAAGCTTTCTTT. Encoded protein: CASSATLFGQGVNTEAFF. V and J are TRBV12-3 or TRBV12-4 and TRBJ1-1; TRBD1 aligns across 7 bases. V was pared by 5 bases and J by 0 bases, with 15 bases of the junction left unmatched. The CDR3 extends over 18 amino acids.

This chain uses TRBV4-2 with TRBJ2-1; 14 bases line up with TRBD2. The germline V gene has CDR1 LGHNA and CDR2 YNFKEQ. The CDR3 runs to 15 residues. Trimming cost V 3 bases and J 9 bases; bases outside gene matches: 4. The DNA of the CDR3 is TGTGCCAGCAGCCAGGGGACTAGCGGGGGATCTGAGCAGTTCTTC. Residues: CASSQGTSGGSEQFF.

This clonotype was counted at least ten times. The gene calls are TRBV5-8 and TRBJ1-2; 7 bases match TRBD1. Germline V CDR1 and CDR2: SGHTS, YDEGEE. With 3 bases clipped from V and 2 bases from J, the junction kept 7 bases outside the gene matches. This CDR3 has 15 amino acids. The DNA for the CDR3 is TGTGCCAGCAGCTCGTTCCCGGGACAGAACTATGGCTACACCTTC. Amino acid sequence: CASSSFPGQNYGYTF.

The gene calls are TRBV4-1 and TRBJ1-2; perhaps TRBD1 as D (5 bases). Trimming took off 1 base at V and 5 bases at J, with 14 bases between the two ends. CDR1 and CDR2 from the germline V gene are MGHRA and YSYEKL. The CDR3 totals 15 residues. The CDR3 is CASSQVGGKRYGYTF. The CDR3, as DNA: TGCGCCAGCAGCCAAGTGGGGGGGAAGAGGTATGGCTACACCTTC.

This clonotype was seen only a few times. The chain joins TRBV29-1 to TRBJ2-3; D possibly corresponds to TRBD2 (6 bases). Trimming removed 4 bases at V and 0 bases at J, with 14 bases between. The CDR3 sequence is 15 residues long. CDR1 and CDR2 from the germline V gene are SQVTM and ANQGSEA. The chain's CDR3 is CSVVRYGGSTDTQYF. CDR3 bases: TGCAGCGTTGTACGATACGGGGGAAGCACAGATACGCAGTATTTT.

This clonotype was seen ten or more times. The chain recombines TRBV3-1 with TRBJ2-5; 9 nucleotides line up with TRBD1. V lost 4 bases and J lost 4; bases outside the gene matches: 10. The V gene's germline CDR1 is LGHDT and CDR2 YNNKEL (reference sequence). The CDR3 totals 16 residues. This CDR3 reads CASSLGTGMIGETQYF. The CDR3 DNA reads as TGTGCCAGCAGCCTGGGGACAGGGATGATAGGAGAGACCCAGTACTTC.

J is TRBJ2-1 and V is TRBV6-1, with 13 nucleotides matching TRBD2. From germline, CDR1 is MNHNS and CDR2 SASEGT. V lost 6 bases and J lost 2; bases outside the gene matches: 4. This CDR3 has 16 amino acids. The CDR3 coding sequence is TGTGCCAGCAGCCCCGGACTAGCGGGGGCCTACAATGAGCAGTTCTTC. This translates into CASSPGLAGAYNEQFF.

This clonotype was seen repeatedly, ten times or more. The chain couples TRBV5-1 to TRBJ1-2, with D perhaps matching TRBD1 (6 bases). From germline, CDR1 is SGHRS and CDR2 YFSETQ. The CDR3 extends over 15 amino acids. The V and J ends lost 0 bases and 4 bases respectively, with 13 bases between them. The CDR3 region is CASSLAPGGGYGYTF. CDR3 bases: TGCGCCAGCAGCTTGGCCCCAGGAGGGGGCTATGGCTACACCTTC.

The chain joins TRBV18 to TRBJ2-5; 8 bases are shared with TRBD1. CDR1 is KGHSH, CDR2 LQKENI, per germline. CDR3 size: 16 residues. V shed 3 bases and J 5 bases; nucleotides not matched to a gene: 11. The CDR3 loop reads CASSPGRTGRYETQYF. The CDR3 coding sequence is TGTGCCAGCTCACCGGGAAGGACAGGGAGGTACGAGACCCAGTACTTC.

This clonotype was seen more than once but under ten times. This sequence joins TRBV28 and TRBJ2-4; no reliable D call. The CDR3 is 12 amino acids. With 8 bases removed from V and 9 bases from J, the gap between germline ends came to 14 bases. Germline CDR1 MDHEN, CDR2 SYDVKM. The CDR3 region has the DNA TGTGCCAGCTTAGGTGGGGTAAGCATTCAGTACTTC. Residues: CASLGGVSIQYF.

This clonotype was observed many times. The chain combines TRBV5-1 with TRBJ2-1; 9 nucleotides line up with TRBD1. The end of the DNA fits TRBJ2-5 better, so the J call may be wrong. Germline CDR1 reads SGHRS; CDR2 reads YFSETQ. The CDR3 consists of 14 residues. CDR3 sequence: CASSTGQGGETQYF. DNA for the CDR3: TGCGCCAGCAGCACGGGACAGGGAGGAGAGACCCAGTACTTC.

This clonotype was recorded once. A much larger clone differs from this one at a single base, so this may be a read error. The CDR3 DNA reads TGTGCCAGCAGCCGCCCCCCACAGGAGGAAAAACTGTTTTTT. Encoded protein: CASSRPPQEEKLFF. The gene calls are TRBV3-1 and TRBJ1-4; weak D call: TRBD1 (5 bases). V was trimmed by 4 bases and J by 8 bases, leaving 14 bases between them. Germline V gene data show CDR1 as LGHDT and CDR2 as YNNKEL (reference sequence). The CDR3 totals 14 residues.

On this clonotype itself: A far larger clone is just one base off, so this is likely a read error. The genes are TRBV18 and TRBJ2-5; the D is unclear. Per germline, CDR1 KGHSH and CDR2 LQKENI. The CDR3 spans 11 residues. The CDR3 region is CASSPEEAQYF. Written as DNA, the CDR3 is TGTGCCAGCTCACCGGAAGAGGCCCAGTACTTC.

This clonotype was seen more than once but under ten times. This chain joins TRBV7-9 and TRBJ1-1; D gene uncertain. CDR3 length: 15 amino acids. The V end lost 7 bases, the J end lost 1 base, and 16 bases lay between the germline ends. CDR1 SEHNR and CDR2 FQNEAQ come from the germline V gene (reference sequence). The CDR3 reads CASIEKNGENTEAFF. The CDR3 coding sequence is TGTGCCAGCATCGAAAAGAACGGAGAGAACACTGAAGCTTTCTTT.

V is TRBV12-3 or TRBV12-4 and J is TRBJ2-3; the D gene is possibly TRBD2 (7 bases). The CDR3 covers 16 residues. Trimming took off 6 bases at V and 5 bases at J, with 21 bases between the two ends. The CDR3 nucleotides read TGTGCCAGCAGCCAAGATTTTCGAGGGGGGGGAGATACGCAGTATTTT. It translates to CASSQDFRGGGDTQYF.

In this sample, this clonotype turned up many times. This CDR3 is CASSERGGATDTQYF. In nucleotides, the CDR3 is TGTGCCAGCAGTGAGAGGGGGGGCGCGACAGATACGCAGTATTTT. The V call is TRBV2, the J call TRBJ2-3; possibly TRBD2 for D (7 bases). Trimming left V 3 bases short and J 3 bases short, with 13 bases between. The CDR3 has 15 amino acids. Germline lookup yields CDR1 SNHLY and CDR2 FYNNEI.